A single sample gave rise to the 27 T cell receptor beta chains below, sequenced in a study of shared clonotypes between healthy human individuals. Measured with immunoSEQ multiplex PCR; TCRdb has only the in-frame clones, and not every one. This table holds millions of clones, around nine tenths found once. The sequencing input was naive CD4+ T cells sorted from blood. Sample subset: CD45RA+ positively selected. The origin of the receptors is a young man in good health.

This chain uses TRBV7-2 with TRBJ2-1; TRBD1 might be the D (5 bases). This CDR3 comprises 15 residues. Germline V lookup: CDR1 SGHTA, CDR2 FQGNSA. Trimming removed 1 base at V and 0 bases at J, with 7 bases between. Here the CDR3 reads CASSLGQTSYNEQFF. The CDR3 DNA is TGTGCCAGCAGCTTAGGACAGACCTCCTACAATGAGCAGTTCTTC.

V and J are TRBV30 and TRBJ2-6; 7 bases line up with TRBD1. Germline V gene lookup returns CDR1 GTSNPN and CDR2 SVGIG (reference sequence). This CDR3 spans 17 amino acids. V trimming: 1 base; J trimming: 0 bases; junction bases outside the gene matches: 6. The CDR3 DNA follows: TGTGCCTGGAGTGGGGGACAGATTTACTCTGGGGCCAACGTCCTGACTTTC. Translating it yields CAWSGGQIYSGANVLTF.

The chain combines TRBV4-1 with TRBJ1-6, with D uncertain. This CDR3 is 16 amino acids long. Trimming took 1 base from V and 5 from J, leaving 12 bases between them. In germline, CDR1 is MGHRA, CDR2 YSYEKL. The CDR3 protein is CASSQGPGEHNSPLHF. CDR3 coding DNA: TGCGCCAGCAGCCAAGGGCCCGGGGAACATAATTCACCCCTCCACTTT.

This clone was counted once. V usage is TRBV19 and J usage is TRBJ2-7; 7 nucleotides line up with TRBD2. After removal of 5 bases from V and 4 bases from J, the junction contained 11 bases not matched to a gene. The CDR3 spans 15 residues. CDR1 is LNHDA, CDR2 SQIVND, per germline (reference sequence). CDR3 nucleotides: TGTGCCAGTAGTGACCCCGGGAGGTCCGTTTACGAGCAGTACTTC. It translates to CASSDPGRSVYEQYF. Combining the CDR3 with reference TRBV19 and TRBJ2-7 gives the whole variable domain DGGITQSPKYLFRKEGQNVTLSCEQNLNHDAMYWYRQDPGQGLRLIYYSQIVNDFQKGDIAEGYSVSREKKESFPLTVTSAQKNPTAFYLCASSDPGRSVYEQYFGPGTRLTVT.

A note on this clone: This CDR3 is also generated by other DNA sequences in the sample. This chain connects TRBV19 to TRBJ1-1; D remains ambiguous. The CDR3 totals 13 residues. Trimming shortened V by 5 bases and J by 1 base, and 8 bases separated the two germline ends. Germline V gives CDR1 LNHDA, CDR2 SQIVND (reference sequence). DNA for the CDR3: TGTGCCAGTAGTGCGACCGGGAACACTGAAGCTTTCTTT. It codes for CASSATGNTEAFF.

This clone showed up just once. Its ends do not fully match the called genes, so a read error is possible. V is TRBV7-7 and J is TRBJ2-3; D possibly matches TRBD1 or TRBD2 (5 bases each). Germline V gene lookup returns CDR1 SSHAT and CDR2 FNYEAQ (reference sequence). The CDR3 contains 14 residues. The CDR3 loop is CASSLGVGTDTQYF. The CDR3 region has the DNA TGTGCTAGCAGCCTGGGGGTCGGCACAGATACGCAGTATTTT.

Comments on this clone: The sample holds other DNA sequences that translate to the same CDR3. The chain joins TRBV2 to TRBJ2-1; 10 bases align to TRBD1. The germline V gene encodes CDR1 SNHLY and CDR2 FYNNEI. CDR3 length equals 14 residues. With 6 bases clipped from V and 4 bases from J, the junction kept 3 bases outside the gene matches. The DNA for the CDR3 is TGTGCCAGCAGCCGGGACAGGGGATACAATGAGCAGTTCTTC. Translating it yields CASSRDRGYNEQFF.

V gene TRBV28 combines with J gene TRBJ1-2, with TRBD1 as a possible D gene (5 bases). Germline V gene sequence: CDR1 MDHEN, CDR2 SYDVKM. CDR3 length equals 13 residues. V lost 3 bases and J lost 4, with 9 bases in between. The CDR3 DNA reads TGTGCCAGCAGTTTCAGAGGGGTCTATGGCTACACCTTC. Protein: CASSFRGVYGYTF.

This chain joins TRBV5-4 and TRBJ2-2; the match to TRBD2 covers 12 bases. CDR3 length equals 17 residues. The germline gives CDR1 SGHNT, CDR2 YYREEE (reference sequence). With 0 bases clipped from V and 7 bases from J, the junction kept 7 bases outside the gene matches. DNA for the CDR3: TGTGCCAGCAGCTTGGGAGGACTAGCGGGGCGGGGCGGGGAGCTGTTTTTT. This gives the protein CASSLGGLAGRGGELFF.

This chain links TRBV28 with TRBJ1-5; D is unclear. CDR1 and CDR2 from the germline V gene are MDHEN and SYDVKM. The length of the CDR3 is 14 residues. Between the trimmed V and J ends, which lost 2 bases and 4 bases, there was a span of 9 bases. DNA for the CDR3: TGTGCCAGCAGTTTAAACAGAGCTAATCAGCCCCAGCATTTT. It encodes CASSLNRANQPQHF.

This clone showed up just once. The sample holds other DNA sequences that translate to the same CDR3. For the CDR3, the DNA is TGCGCCAGCAGCTTGGCGGGACGGGACACAGATACGCAGTATTTT. Translation: CASSLAGRDTDTQYF. The V call is TRBV5-1, the J call TRBJ2-3, with D possibly being TRBD1 or TRBD2 (5 bases each). With 0 bases removed from V and 2 bases from J, the gap between germline ends came to 10 bases. CDR3 length equals 15 residues. Per the germline V gene, CDR1 is SGHRS and CDR2 is YFSETQ.

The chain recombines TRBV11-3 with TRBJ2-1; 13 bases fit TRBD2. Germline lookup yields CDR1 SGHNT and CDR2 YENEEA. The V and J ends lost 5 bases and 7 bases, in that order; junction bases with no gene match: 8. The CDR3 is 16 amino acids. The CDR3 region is CASSPGGLAGENEQFF. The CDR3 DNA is TGTGCCAGCAGCCCGGGAGGACTAGCGGGGGAGAATGAGCAGTTCTTC.

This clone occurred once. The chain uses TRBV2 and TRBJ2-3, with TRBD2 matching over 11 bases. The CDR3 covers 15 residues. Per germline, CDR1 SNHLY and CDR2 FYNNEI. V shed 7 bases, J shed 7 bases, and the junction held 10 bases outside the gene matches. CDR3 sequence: CASTPLAGGTNTQYF. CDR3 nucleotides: TGTGCCAGCACCCCCCTAGCGGGGGGCACGAATACGCAGTATTTT.

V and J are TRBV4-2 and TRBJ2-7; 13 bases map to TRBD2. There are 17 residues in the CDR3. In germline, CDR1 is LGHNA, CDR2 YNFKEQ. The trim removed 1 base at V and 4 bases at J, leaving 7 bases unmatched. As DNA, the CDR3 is TGTGCCAGCAGCCAAGGGACTAGCGGGGGCGGGCGATACGAGCAGTACTTC. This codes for CASSQGTSGGGRYEQYF.

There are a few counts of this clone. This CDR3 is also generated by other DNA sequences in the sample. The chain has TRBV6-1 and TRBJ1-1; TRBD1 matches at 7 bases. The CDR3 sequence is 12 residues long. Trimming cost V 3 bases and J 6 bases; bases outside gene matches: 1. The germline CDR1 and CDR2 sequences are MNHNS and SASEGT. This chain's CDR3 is CASSDTGAEAFF. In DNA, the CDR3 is TGTGCCAGCAGTGACACAGGGGCTGAAGCTTTCTTT.

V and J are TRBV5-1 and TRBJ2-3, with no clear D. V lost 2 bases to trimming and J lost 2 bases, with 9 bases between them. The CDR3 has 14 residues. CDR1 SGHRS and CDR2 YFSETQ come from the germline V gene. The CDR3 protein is CASSLQTSTDTQYF. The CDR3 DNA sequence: TGCGCCAGCAGCTTACAGACTTCCACAGATACGCAGTATTTT.

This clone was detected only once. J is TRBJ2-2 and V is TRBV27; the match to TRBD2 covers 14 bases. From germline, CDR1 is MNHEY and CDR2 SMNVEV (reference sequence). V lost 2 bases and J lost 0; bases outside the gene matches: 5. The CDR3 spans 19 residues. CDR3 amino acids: CASSLPGLAGVTNTGELFF. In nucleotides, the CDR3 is TGTGCCAGCAGTTTACCGGGACTAGCGGGAGTAACGAACACCGGGGAGCTGTTTTTT.

This CDR3 is CASMLSWTGELFF. DNA of the CDR3: TGTGCCAGTATGTTGTCTTGGACCGGGGAGCTGTTTTTT. The rearrangement links TRBV19 to TRBJ2-2; D is undetermined. CDR3 size: 13 residues. Germline V gives CDR1 LNHDA, CDR2 SQIVND (reference sequence). The V end was cut by 7 bases, the J end by 5 bases, with 11 bases between.

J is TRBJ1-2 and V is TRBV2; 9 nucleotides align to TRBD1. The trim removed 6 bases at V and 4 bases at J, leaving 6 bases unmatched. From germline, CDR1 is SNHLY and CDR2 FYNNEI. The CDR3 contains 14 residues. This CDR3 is CASSSGTGPYGYTF. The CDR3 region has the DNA TGTGCCAGCAGCTCAGGGACAGGGCCCTATGGCTACACCTTC.

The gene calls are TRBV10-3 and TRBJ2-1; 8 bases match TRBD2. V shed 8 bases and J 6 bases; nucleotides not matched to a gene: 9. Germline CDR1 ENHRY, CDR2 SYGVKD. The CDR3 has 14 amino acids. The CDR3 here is CAIADSGNVNEQFF. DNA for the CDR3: TGTGCCATCGCCGATAGCGGGAACGTCAATGAGCAGTTCTTC.

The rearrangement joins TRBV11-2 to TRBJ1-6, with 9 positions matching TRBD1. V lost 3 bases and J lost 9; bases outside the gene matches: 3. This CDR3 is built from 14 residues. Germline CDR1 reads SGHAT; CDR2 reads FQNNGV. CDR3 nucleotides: TGTGCCAGCAGCTTGGGACAGGGTCGTTCACCCCTCCACTTT. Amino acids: CASSLGQGRSPLHF.

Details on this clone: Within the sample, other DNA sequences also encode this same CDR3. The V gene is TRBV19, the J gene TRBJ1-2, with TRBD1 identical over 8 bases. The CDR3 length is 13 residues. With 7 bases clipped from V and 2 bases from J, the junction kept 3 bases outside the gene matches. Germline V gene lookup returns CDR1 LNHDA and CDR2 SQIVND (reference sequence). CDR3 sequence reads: CASTGQGNYGYTF. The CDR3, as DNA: TGTGCCAGTACCGGACAGGGCAACTATGGCTACACCTTC.

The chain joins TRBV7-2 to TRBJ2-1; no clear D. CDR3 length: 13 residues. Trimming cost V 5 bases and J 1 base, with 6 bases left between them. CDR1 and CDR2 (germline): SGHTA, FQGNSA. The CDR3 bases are TGTGCCAGCAGCCCTTGGTCCTACAATGAGCAGTTCTTC. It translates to CASSPWSYNEQFF.

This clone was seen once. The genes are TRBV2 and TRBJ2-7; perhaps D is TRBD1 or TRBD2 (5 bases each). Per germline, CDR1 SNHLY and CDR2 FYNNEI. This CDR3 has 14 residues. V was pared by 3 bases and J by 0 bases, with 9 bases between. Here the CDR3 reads CASSDLGGSYEQYF. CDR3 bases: TGTGCCAGCAGTGATCTTGGGGGCTCCTACGAGCAGTACTTC.

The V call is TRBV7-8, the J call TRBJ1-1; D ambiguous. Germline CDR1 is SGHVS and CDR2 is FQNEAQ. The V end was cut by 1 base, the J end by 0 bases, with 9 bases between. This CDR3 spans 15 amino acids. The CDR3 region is CASSLGVLVNTEAFF. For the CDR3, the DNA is TGTGCCAGCAGCTTAGGAGTCCTCGTGAACACTGAAGCTTTCTTT.

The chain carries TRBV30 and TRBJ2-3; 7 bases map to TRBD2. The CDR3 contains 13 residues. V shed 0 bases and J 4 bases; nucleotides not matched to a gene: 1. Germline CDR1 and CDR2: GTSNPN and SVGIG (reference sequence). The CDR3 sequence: CAWSVAGADTQYF. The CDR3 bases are TGTGCCTGGAGTGTGGCGGGAGCAGATACGCAGTATTTT. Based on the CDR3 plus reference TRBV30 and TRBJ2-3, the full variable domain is SQTIHQWPATLVQPVGSPLSLECTVEGTSNPNLYWYRQAAGRGLQLLFYSVGIGQISSEVPQNLSASRPQDRQFILSSKKLLLSDSGFYLCAWSVAGADTQYFGPGTRLTVL.

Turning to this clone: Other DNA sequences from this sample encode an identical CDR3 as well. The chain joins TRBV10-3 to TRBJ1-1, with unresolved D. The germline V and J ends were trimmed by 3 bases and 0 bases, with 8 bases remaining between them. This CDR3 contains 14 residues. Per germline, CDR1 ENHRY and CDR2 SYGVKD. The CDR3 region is CAISETGMNTEAFF. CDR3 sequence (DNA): TGTGCCATCAGTGAAACGGGCATGAACACTGAAGCTTTCTTT.